The clone carrying this TCR beta chain was seen a few times. Trimming removed 5 bases at V and 2 bases at J, with 13 bases between. The germline V gene encodes CDR1 SQVTM and CDR2 ANQGSEA. CDR3 length: 13 residues. For the second PCR, which ran for about 6 to 11 cycles, a sample-barcoded 5' primer and a J-beta primer mix were used. Each CDR3 protein gets one entry after TCRdb re-called the 5' RACE reads with MiXCR. Of around 700,000 distinct CDR3 sequences in the sample, about 25% are singletons; the top ten hold roughly a tenth. This sample stems from a study of blood T cells in healthy people across ages. Another study also made use of these data, one on T cells of mothers and their children.

The sequencing input was blood. The sequence was collected from a boy aged 5-17 years in good health. J is TRBJ2-7 and V is TRBV29-1; a possible D gene is TRBD1 (5 bases). The CDR3 reads CSVRGAPPYEQYF. CDR3 DNA sequence: TGCAGCGTTCGTGGGGCTCCTCCCTACGAGCAGTACTTC.